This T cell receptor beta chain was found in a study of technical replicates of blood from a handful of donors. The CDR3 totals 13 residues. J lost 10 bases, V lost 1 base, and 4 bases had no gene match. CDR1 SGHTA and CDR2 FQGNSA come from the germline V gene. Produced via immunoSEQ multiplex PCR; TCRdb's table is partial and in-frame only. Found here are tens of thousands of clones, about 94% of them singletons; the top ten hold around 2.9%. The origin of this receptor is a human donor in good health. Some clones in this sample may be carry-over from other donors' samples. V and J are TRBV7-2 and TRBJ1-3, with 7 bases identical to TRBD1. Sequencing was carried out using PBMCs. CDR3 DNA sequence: TGTGCCAGCAGCTTAGATAGGGGGCGAACCATATATTTT. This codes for CASSLDRGRTIYF.